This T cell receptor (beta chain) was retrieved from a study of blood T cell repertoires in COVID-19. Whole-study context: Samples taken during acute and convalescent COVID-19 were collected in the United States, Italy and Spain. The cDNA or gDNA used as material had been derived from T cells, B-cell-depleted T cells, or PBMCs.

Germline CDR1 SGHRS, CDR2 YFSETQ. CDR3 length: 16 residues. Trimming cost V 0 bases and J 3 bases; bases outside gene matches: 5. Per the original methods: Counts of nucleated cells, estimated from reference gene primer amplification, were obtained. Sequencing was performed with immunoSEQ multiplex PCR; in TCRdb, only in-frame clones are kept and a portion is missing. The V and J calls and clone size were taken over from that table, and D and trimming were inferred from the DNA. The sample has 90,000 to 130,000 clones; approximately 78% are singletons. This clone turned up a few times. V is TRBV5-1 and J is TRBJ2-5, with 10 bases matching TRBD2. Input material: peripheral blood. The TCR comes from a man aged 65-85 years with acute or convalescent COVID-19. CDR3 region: CASSLASSGSKETQYF. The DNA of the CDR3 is TGCGCCAGCAGCTTGGCCTCTAGCGGGAGTAAAGAGACCCAGTACTTC.